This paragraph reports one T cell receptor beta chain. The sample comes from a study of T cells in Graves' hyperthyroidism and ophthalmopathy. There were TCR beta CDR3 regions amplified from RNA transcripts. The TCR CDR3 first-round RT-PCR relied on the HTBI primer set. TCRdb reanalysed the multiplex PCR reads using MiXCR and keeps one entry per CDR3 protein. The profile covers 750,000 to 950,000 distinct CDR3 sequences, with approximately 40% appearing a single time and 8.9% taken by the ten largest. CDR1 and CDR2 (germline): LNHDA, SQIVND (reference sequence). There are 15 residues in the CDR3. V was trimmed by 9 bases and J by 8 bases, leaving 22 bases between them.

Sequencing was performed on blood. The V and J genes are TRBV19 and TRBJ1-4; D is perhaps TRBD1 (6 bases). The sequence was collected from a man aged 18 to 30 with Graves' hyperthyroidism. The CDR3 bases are TGTGCCAGCAGCCAAGACCCCTCGAGGGGGGAAAAACTGTTTTTT. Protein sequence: CASSQDPSRGEKLFF.